A single sample gave rise to the 27 T cell receptor beta chains below, sequenced in a study of T cell responses to AZD1222 COVID-19 vaccine. TCRdb's table, derived via immunoSEQ multiplex PCR, lists solely in-frame clones and lacks some. The sample records around 110,000 clones, roughly 87% being singletons. The sequencing used peripheral blood, collected on day 0 of AZD1222 vaccination. The source is an adult in good health.

The CDR3 protein is CASSLQNPGAGANVLTF. The CDR3 DNA reads as TGTGCCAGCAGCCTTCAAAACCCGGGAGCTGGGGCCAACGTCCTGACTTTC. This chain links TRBV5-5 with TRBJ2-6; D is perhaps TRBD2 (6 bases). CDR3 length: 17 amino acids. Germline-derived CDR1 and CDR2 are SGHKS and YYEKEE (reference sequence). V was clipped by 4 bases and J by 2 bases, with 16 bases between them.

J is TRBJ2-7 and V is TRBV7-9; TRBD1 agrees at 7 bases. Trimming at V came to 5 bases and at J to 5 bases, leaving 12 bases not matched to a gene. Germline loops: CDR1 SEHNR, CDR2 FQNEAQ (reference sequence). The CDR3 contains 15 residues. The CDR3 region has the DNA TGTGCCAGCAGCACAGACGAGAGGGGGCACCACGAGCAGTACTTC. Amino acids: CASSTDERGHHEQYF.

This clone was picked up one time. This rearrangement joins TRBV18 to TRBJ1-1; a weak D match, TRBD1 (5 bases). Germline values: CDR1 KGHSH, CDR2 LQKENI. The CDR3 consists of 16 residues. V lost 3 bases to trimming and J lost 0 bases, with 14 bases between them. The CDR3 reads CASSPRGTALNTEAFF. The CDR3 DNA reads TGTGCCAGCTCACCTAGAGGGACGGCACTGAACACTGAAGCTTTCTTT.

This clone was recorded at least ten times. The junction differs from germline at one of its ends, possibly a read error. The chain has TRBV28 and TRBJ1-5, with 7 bases matching TRBD1. In germline, CDR1 is MDHEN, CDR2 SYDVKM. CDR3 length: 15 amino acids. The CDR3 is CASSVSILTGRILIF. As DNA, the CDR3 is TGTGCCAGCAGTGTTTCGATCTTGACAGGGAGGATATTGATTTTT. The full variable domain, with the rest looked up from reference TRBV28 and TRBJ1-5, is DVKVTQSSRYLVKRTGEKVFLECVQDMDHENMFWYRQDPGLGLRLIYFSYDVKMKEKGDIPEGYSVSREKKERFSLILESASTNQTSMYLCASSVSILTGRILIFGDGTRLSIL.

V is TRBV30 and J is TRBJ1-4; D is perhaps TRBD1 (6 bases). Germline loops: CDR1 GTSNPN, CDR2 SVGIG (reference sequence). This CDR3 is built from 13 residues. V shed 7 bases and J shed 6 bases, with 15 bases lying between them. The CDR3 loop reads CASRGGSDEKLFF. The CDR3 DNA follows: TGTGCCTCAAGGGGGGGTTCGGATGAAAAACTGTTTTTT.

V and J are TRBV29-1 and TRBJ1-5, with D possibly matching TRBD1 (6 bases). The germline V gene has CDR1 SQVTM and CDR2 ANQGSEA. CDR3 length equals 13 residues. Trimming removed 4 bases from V and 8 bases from J, with 15 bases in between. The CDR3 protein is CSVALGAAEPQHF. The DNA for the CDR3 is TGCAGCGTTGCACTGGGGGCTGCCGAGCCCCAGCATTTT.

This clone occurred once. J is TRBJ2-7 and V is TRBV28, with D perhaps TRBD2 (7 bases). The germline V gene has CDR1 MDHEN and CDR2 SYDVKM. The V gene lost 7 bases and the J gene lost 5 bases, with 15 bases spanning the gap. The CDR3 extends over 13 amino acids. In nucleotides, the CDR3 is TGTGCCAGCACCCCCGGGGGGCGCGACGAGCAGTACTTC. As protein: CASTPGGRDEQYF.

The rearrangement links TRBV7-3 to TRBJ2-3, with a weak D call TRBD2 (6 bases). CDR3 length: 16 amino acids. Germline V lookup: CDR1 SGHTA, CDR2 FQGTGA. The ends were cut back, 5 bases at V and 1 base at J, with 16 bases in the middle. The CDR3 nucleotides are TGTGCCAGCAGCACAGTGGCGGCTAGCGGCACAGATACGCAGTATTTT. It translates to CASSTVAASGTDTQYF.

This chain joins TRBV4-1 and TRBJ2-1, with 9 bases that match TRBD2. The CDR3 loop spans 16 amino acids. Germline V CDR1 and CDR2: MGHRA, YSYEKL. The trim removed 0 bases at V and 9 bases at J, leaving 9 bases unmatched. The CDR3, as DNA: TGCGCCAGCAGCCAAGATCTGGCGGGAGGGGTCAGTGAGCAGTTCTTC. Its protein product is CASSQDLAGGVSEQFF.

V and J are TRBV14 and TRBJ2-2, with D tentatively TRBD1 (5 bases). V was pared by 4 bases and J by 3 bases, with 9 bases between. Germline V lookup: CDR1 SGHDN, CDR2 FVKESK. The CDR3 is 14 residues long. DNA for the CDR3: TGTGCCAGCAGCCCAGGGTCGTACACCGGGGAGCTGTTTTTT. Translated: CASSPGSYTGELFF.

The chain couples TRBV2 to TRBJ1-2; no clear D. The V and J ends lost 5 bases and 2 bases respectively, with 6 bases between them. Per germline, CDR1 SNHLY and CDR2 FYNNEI. This CDR3 contains 12 residues. CDR3 nucleotides: TGTGCCAGCAGTACTGAAAACTATGGCTACACCTTC. It translates to CASSTENYGYTF.

This clone has only a few counts. J is TRBJ2-2 and V is TRBV4-2, with D unresolved. The V and J ends lost 1 base and 7 bases respectively, with 13 bases between them. Germline V gene data show CDR1 as LGHNA and CDR2 as YNFKEQ. The CDR3 has 15 residues. The chain's CDR3 is CASSQAVGQDGELFF. CDR3 sequence (DNA): TGTGCCAGCAGCCAAGCTGTAGGGCAGGACGGGGAGCTGTTTTTT.

The J gene is TRBJ1-3, the V gene TRBV9; D is perhaps TRBD1 (5 bases). V dropped 0 bases and J dropped 0 bases, with 10 bases sitting between them. Germline V gives CDR1 SGDLS, CDR2 YYNGEE. The CDR3 loop spans 16 amino acids. CDR3 protein: CASSVVGTPSGNTIYF. The CDR3 nucleotides read TGTGCCAGCAGCGTAGTTGGGACGCCCTCTGGAAACACCATATATTTT.

This rearrangement joins TRBV3-1 (or the pseudogene TRBV3-2) to TRBJ1-3; tentatively, D is TRBD1 (5 bases). The CDR3 length is 16 residues. Per the germline V gene, CDR1 is LGHDT and CDR2 is YNNKEL (reference sequence). Trimming stripped 4 bases from V and 2 bases from J, with 15 bases between. The CDR3 nucleotides read TGTGCCAGCAGCCTGGGTTTTGTGGGGGCTGGAAACACCATATATTTT. It specifies CASSLGFVGAGNTIYF.

The chain combines TRBV4-1 with TRBJ2-7; D is possibly TRBD2 (6 bases). This CDR3 is built from 15 residues. V dropped 2 bases and J dropped 9 bases, with 20 bases sitting between them. Germline V gene data show CDR1 as MGHRA and CDR2 as YSYEKL. The CDR3: CASSQIRTIFLGQYF. The CDR3 coding sequence is TGCGCCAGCAGCCAAATCCGGACTATTTTTCTTGGGCAGTACTTC.

Comments on this clone: Other DNA sequences in this specimen translate into the identical CDR3. The CDR3 sequence: CASSLIFSGNTIYF. Here the CDR3 DNA reads TGTGCCAGCAGTCTAATTTTCTCTGGAAACACCATATATTTT. The rearrangement links TRBV28 to TRBJ1-3; D gene ambiguous. Germline V gives CDR1 MDHEN, CDR2 SYDVKM. CDR3 size: 14 residues. Trimming took off 5 bases at V and 0 bases at J, with 8 bases between the two ends.

This chain connects TRBV6-2 or TRBV6-3 to TRBJ2-2, with 7 bases identical to TRBD2. Germline lookup yields CDR1 MNHEY and CDR2 SVGEGT. The V segment lost 4 bases and the J segment 3 bases; nucleotides outside the gene matches: 5. This CDR3 has 15 amino acids. The CDR3 loop reads CASSLRLADTGELFF. The CDR3 DNA reads TGTGCCAGCAGTTTACGGCTAGCGGACACCGGGGAGCTGTTTTTT.

V gene TRBV19 combines with J gene TRBJ1-5, with 8 bases that match TRBD1. Germline CDR1 is LNHDA and CDR2 is SQIVND (reference sequence). This CDR3 contains 15 residues. J gave up 4 bases and V 7 bases, and 9 bases lay outside the gene matches. CDR3 sequence (DNA): TGTGCCAGTACCGAGGGAACAGGGGGGAATCAGCCCCAGCATTTT. It specifies CASTEGTGGNQPQHF.

The chain employs TRBV7-6 and TRBJ2-3; 9 nucleotides match TRBD2. Germline loops: CDR1 SGHVS, CDR2 FNYEAQ. J was trimmed by 4 bases and V by 5 bases; bases with no gene match: 7. The CDR3 covers 15 residues. The CDR3 is CASSGGREGPDTQYF. CDR3 coding DNA: TGTGCCAGCAGCGGGGGGCGGGAGGGCCCAGATACGCAGTATTTT.

This clone was counted once. The gene calls are TRBV18 and TRBJ2-7; 9 bases are a match to TRBD1. V gave up 3 bases and J gave up 7 bases; unmatched junction bases: 13. From germline, CDR1 is KGHSH and CDR2 LQKENI. The CDR3 is made up of 16 amino acids. CDR3 DNA sequence: TGTGCCAGCTCACCTTCTACCGGGACAGGGATTCGAGAGCAGTACTTC. Protein: CASSPSTGTGIREQYF.

The genes are TRBV7-9 and TRBJ1-2, with TRBD1 matching over 8 bases. V gave up 4 bases and J gave up 1 base; unmatched junction bases: 2. The CDR3 runs 14 residues. CDR1 SEHNR and CDR2 FQNEAQ come from the germline V gene (reference sequence). CDR3 protein: CASSSGQGNYGYTF. The CDR3 nucleotides read TGTGCCAGCAGCTCTGGACAGGGTAACTATGGCTACACCTTC.

The chain combines TRBV6-5 with TRBJ1-1; D gene ambiguous. CDR1 and CDR2 from the germline V gene are MNHEY and SVGAGI. The CDR3 has 15 amino acids. V dropped 5 bases and J dropped 0 bases, with 13 bases sitting between them. For the CDR3, the DNA is TGTGCCAGCAGTCCCTGGACGTTCATGAACACTGAAGCTTTCTTT. Protein product: CASSPWTFMNTEAFF.

This sequence joins TRBV7-8 and TRBJ1-1, with D uncertain. The CDR3 loop spans 13 amino acids. Germline-derived CDR1 and CDR2 are SGHVS and FQNEAQ. The V and J ends lost 4 bases and 8 bases respectively, with 14 bases between them. Here the CDR3 reads CASSSELTKEAFF. DNA of the CDR3: TGTGCCAGCAGCTCCGAGCTCACAAAAGAAGCTTTCTTT.

A single count supports this clone. V is TRBV19 and J is TRBJ2-4; D is undetermined. CDR1 is LNHDA, CDR2 SQIVND, per germline (reference sequence). The CDR3 is 14 residues long. Deletions cut 9 bases from V and 0 bases from J, with 12 bases between. The CDR3 is CASHSAGAKNIQYF. CDR3 DNA sequence: TGTGCCAGCCACTCGGCAGGAGCCAAAAACATTCAGTACTTC.

The chain employs TRBV20-1 and TRBJ1-5; TRBD1 might be the D (5 bases). CDR3 length equals 15 residues. The V end lost 3 bases, the J end lost 8 bases, and 20 bases lay between the germline ends. The germline V gene encodes CDR1 DFQATT and CDR2 SNEGSKA (reference sequence). The CDR3 DNA sequence: TGCAGTGCTAGTTTGTCAGGGACTCTATCAGAGCCCCAGCATTTT. This encodes CSASLSGTLSEPQHF.

The genes are TRBV2 and TRBJ2-2; possibly TRBD1 or TRBD2 for D (6 bases each). The ends were cut back, 8 bases at V and 0 bases at J, with 13 bases in the middle. Germline CDR1 is SNHLY and CDR2 is FYNNEI. The CDR3 is made up of 15 amino acids. The chain's CDR3 is CASGGDTANTGELFF. The CDR3 region has the DNA TGTGCCAGCGGCGGGGACACTGCGAACACCGGGGAGCTGTTTTTT.

The rearrangement uses TRBV28 and TRBJ1-4; D is undetermined. The CDR3 sequence is 14 residues long. The germline V gene has CDR1 MDHEN and CDR2 SYDVKM. Trimming pared 6 bases from V and 3 bases from J, leaving 11 bases between. In DNA, the CDR3 is TGTGCCAGCAGGCCCCCGGGAGCTAATGAAAAACTGTTTTTT. This sequence encodes CASRPPGANEKLFF.